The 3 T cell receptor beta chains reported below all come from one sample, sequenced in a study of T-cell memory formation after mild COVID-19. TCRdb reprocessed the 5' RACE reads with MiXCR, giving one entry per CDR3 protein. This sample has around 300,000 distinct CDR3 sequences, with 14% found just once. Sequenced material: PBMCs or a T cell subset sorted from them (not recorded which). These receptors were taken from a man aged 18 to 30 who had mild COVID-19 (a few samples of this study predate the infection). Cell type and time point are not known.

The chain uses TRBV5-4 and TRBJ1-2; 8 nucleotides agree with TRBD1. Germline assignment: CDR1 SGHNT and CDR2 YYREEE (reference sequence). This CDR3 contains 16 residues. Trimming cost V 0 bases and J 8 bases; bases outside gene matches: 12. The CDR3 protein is CASSLGTPGGKEGYTF. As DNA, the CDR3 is TGTGCCAGCAGCTTGGGAACTCCAGGGGGCAAAGAAGGCTACACCTTC. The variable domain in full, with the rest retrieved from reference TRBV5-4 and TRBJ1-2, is ETGVTQSPTHLIKTRGQQVTLRCSSQSGHNTVSWYQQALGQGPQFIFQYYREEENGRGNFPPRFSGLQFPNYSSELNVNALELDDSALYLCASSLGTPGGKEGYTFGSGTRLTVV.

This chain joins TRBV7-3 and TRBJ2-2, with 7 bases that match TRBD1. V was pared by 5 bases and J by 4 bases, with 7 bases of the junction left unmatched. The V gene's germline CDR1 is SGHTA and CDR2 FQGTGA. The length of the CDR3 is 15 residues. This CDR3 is CASSTSAGGTGELFF. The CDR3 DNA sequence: TGTGCCAGCAGCACGTCGGCAGGGGGCACCGGGGAGCTGTTTTTT.

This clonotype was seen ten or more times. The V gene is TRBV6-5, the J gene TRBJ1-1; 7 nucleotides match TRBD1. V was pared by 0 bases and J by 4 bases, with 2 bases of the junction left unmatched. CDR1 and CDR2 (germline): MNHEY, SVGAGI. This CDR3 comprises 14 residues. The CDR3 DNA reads TGTGCCAGCAGTTACTCGTGGACAGGCACTGAAGCTTTCTTT. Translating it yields CASSYSWTGTEAFF.